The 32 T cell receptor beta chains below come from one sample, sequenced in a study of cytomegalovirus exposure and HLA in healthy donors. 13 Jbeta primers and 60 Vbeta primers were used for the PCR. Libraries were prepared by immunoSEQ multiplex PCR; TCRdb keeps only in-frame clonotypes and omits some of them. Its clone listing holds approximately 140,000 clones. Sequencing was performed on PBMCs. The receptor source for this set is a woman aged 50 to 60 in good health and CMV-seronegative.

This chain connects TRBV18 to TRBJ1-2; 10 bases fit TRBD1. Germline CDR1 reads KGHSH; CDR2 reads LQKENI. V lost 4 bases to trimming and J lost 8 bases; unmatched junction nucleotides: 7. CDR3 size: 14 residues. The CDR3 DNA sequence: TGTGCCAGCTCACAGACAGGGGGCTCGTGGGGCTACACCTTC. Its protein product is CASSQTGGSWGYTF.

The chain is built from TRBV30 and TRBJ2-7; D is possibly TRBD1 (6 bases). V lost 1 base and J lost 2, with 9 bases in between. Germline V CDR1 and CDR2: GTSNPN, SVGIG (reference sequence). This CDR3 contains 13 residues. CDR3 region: CAWSGGGAYEQYF. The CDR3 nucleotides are TGTGCCTGGAGTGGTGGGGGCGCCTACGAGCAGTACTTC.

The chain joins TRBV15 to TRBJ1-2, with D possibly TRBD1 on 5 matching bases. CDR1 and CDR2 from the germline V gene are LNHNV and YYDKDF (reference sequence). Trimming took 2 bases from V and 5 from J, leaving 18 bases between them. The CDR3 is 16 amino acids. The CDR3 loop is CATSRLEGRGRYGYTF. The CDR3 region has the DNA TGTGCCACCAGCAGACTCGAGGGTCGGGGGAGGTATGGCTACACCTTC.

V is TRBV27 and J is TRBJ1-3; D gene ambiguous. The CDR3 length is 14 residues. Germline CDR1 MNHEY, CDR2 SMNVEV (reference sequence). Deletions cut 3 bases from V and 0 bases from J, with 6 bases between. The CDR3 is CASSLRSSGNTIYF. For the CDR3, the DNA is TGTGCCAGCAGTTTGAGGAGCTCTGGAAACACCATATATTTT.

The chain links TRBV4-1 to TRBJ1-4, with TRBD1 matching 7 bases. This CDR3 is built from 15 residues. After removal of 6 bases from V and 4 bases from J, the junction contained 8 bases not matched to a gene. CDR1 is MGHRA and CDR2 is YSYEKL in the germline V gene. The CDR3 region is CASRDSGQLNEKLFF. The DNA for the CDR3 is TGCGCCAGCAGGGACTCGGGACAGCTTAATGAAAAACTGTTTTTT.

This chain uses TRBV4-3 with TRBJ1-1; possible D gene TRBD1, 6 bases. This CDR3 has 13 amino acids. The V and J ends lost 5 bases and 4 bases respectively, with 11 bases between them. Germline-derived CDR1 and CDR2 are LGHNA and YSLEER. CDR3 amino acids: CASSAGTLTEAFF. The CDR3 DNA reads TGCGCCAGCAGCGCCGGGACACTCACTGAAGCTTTCTTT.

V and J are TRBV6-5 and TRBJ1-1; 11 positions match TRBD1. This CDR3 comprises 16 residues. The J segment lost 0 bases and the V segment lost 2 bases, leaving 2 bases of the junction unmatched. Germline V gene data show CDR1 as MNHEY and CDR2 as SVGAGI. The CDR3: CASSYRDRGMNTEAFF. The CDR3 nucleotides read TGTGCCAGCAGTTACCGGGACAGGGGGATGAACACTGAAGCTTTCTTT.

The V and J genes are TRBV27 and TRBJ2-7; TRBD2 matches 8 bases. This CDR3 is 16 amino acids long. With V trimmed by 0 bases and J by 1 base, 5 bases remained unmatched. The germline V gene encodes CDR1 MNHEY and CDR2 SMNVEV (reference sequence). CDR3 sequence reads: CASSLSAGVGSYEQYF. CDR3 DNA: TGTGCCAGCAGTTTATCAGCGGGAGTCGGTTCCTACGAGCAGTACTTC.

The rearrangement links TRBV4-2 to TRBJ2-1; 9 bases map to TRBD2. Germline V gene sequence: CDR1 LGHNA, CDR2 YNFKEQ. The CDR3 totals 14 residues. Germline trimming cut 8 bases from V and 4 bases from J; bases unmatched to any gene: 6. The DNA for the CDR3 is TGTGCCAGCGCTCCTAGCGGGACTTACAATGAGCAGTTCTTC. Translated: CASAPSGTYNEQFF.

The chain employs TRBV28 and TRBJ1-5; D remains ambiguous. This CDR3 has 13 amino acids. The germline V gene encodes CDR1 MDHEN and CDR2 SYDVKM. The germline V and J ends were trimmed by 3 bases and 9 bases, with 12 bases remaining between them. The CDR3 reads CASSLVGVSPQHF. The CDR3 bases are TGTGCCAGCAGTTTGGTCGGGGTCTCGCCCCAGCATTTT.

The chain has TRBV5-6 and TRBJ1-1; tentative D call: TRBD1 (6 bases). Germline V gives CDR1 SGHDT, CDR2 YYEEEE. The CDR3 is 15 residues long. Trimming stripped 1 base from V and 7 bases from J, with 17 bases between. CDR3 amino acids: CASSLTLAGANEAFF. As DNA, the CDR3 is TGTGCCAGCAGCTTGACCCTTGCAGGGGCGAATGAAGCTTTCTTT.

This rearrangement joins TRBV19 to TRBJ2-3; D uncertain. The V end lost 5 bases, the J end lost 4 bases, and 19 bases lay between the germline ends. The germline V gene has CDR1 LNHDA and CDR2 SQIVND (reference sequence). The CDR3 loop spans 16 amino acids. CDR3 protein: CASSLFTQVRPDTQYF. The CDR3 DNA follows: TGTGCCAGTAGTCTTTTTACCCAGGTTCGTCCAGATACGCAGTATTTT.

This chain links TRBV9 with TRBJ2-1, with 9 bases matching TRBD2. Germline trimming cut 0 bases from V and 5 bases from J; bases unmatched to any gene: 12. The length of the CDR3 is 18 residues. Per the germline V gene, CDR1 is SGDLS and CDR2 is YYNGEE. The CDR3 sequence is CASSVEGGWGLANNEQFF. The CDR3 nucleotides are TGTGCCAGCAGCGTAGAAGGGGGGTGGGGACTAGCCAACAATGAGCAGTTCTTC.

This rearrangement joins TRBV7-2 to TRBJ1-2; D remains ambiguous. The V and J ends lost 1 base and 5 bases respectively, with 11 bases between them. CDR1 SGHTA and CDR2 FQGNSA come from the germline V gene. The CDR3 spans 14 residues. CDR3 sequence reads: CASSLDPSYYGYTF. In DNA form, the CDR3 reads TGTGCCAGCAGCTTAGATCCCTCCTATTATGGCTACACCTTC. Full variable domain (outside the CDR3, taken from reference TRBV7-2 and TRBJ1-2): GAGVSQSPSNKVTEKGKDVELRCDPISGHTALYWYRQSLGQGLEFLIYFQGNSAPDKSGLPSDRFSAERTGGSVSTLTIQRTQQEDSAVYLCASSLDPSYYGYTFGSGTRLTVV.

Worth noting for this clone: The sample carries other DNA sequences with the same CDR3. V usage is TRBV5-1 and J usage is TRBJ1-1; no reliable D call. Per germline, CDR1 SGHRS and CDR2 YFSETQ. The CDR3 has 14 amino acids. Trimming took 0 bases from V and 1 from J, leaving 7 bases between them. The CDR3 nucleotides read TGCGCCAGCAGCTTGGGAGGTACGAACACTGAAGCTTTCTTT. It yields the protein CASSLGGTNTEAFF.

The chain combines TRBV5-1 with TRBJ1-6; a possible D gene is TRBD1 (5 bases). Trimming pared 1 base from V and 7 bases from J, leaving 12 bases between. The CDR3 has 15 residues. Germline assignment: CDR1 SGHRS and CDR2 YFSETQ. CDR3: CASSLSTGQNSPLHF. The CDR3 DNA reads TGCGCCAGCAGCTTGAGTACAGGACAAAATTCACCCCTCCACTTT.

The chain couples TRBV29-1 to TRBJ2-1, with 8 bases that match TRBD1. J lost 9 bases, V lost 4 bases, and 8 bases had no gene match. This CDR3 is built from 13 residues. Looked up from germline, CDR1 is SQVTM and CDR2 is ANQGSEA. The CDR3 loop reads CSVGPGGPGEQFF. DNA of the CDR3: TGCAGCGTTGGGCCAGGGGGCCCAGGTGAGCAGTTCTTC.

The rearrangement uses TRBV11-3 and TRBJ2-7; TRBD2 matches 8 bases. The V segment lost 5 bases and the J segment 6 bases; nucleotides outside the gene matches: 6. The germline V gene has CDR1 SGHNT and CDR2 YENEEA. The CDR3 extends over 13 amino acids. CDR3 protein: CASSPGRAAEQYF. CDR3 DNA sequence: TGTGCCAGCAGCCCCGGGAGGGCTGCCGAGCAGTACTTC. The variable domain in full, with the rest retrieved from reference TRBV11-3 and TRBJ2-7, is EAGVVQSPRYKIIEKKQPVAFWCNPISGHNTLYWYLQNLGQGPELLIRYENEEAVDDSQLPKDRFSAERLKGVDSTLKIQPAELGDSAVYLCASSPGRAAEQYFGPGTRLTVT.

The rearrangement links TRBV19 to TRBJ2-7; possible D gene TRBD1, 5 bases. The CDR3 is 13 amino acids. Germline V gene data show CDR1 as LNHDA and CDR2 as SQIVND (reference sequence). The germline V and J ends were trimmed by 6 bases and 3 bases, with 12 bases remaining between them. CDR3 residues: CASSDRLNYEQYF. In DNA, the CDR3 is TGTGCCAGTAGCGACAGATTAAACTACGAGCAGTACTTC.

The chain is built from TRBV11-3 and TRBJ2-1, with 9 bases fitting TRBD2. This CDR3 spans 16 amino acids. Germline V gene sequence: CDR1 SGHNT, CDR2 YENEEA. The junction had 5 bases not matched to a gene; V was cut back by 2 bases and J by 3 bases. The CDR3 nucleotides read TGTGCCAGCAGCTTAACGCGGGGGGGCTTCTACAATGAGCAGTTCTTC. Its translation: CASSLTRGGFYNEQFF.

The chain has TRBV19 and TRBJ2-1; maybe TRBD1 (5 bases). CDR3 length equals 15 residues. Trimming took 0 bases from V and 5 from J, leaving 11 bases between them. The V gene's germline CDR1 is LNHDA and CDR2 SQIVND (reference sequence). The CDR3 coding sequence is TGTGCCAGTAGTATAGATCATTGGACACACAATGAGCAGTTCTTC. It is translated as CASSIDHWTHNEQFF.

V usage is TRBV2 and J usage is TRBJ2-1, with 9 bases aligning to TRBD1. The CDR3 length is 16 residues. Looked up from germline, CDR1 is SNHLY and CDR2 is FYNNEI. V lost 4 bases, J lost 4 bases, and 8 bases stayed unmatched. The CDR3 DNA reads TGTGCCAGCAGTGCGATCTCCGGGACAGGGTACAATGAGCAGTTCTTC. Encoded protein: CASSAISGTGYNEQFF. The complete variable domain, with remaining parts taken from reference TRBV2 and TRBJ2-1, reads EPEVTQTPSHQVTQMGQEVILRCVPISNHLYFYWYRQILGQKVEFLVSFYNNEISEKSEIFDDQFSVERPDGSNFTLKIRSTKLEDSAMYFCASSAISGTGYNEQFFGPGTRLTVL.

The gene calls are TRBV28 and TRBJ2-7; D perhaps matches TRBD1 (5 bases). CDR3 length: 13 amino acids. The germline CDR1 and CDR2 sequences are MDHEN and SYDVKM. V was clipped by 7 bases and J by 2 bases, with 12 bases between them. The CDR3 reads CASMVPGTYEQYF. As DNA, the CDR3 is TGTGCCAGCATGGTCCCAGGGACCTACGAGCAGTACTTC.

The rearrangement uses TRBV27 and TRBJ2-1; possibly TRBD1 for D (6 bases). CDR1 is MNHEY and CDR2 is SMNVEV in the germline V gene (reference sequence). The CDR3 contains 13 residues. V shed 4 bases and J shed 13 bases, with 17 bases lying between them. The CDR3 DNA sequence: TGTGCCAGCAGTTACCCCAGGACAGCCCGCCAGTTCTTC. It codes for CASSYPRTARQFF.

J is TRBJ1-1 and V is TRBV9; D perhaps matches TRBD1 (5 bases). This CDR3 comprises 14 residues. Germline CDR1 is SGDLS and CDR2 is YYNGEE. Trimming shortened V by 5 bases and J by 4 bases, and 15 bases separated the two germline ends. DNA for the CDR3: TGTGCCAGCAGAGCACCCGGGGGGGGCACTGAAGCTTTCTTT. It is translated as CASRAPGGGTEAFF.

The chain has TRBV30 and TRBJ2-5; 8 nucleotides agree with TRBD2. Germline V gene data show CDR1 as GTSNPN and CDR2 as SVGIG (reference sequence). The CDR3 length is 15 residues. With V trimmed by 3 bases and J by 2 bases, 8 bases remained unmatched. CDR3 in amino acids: CAWSGSSGVQETQYF. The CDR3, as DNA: TGTGCCTGGAGCGGAAGTAGCGGGGTTCAAGAGACCCAGTACTTC.

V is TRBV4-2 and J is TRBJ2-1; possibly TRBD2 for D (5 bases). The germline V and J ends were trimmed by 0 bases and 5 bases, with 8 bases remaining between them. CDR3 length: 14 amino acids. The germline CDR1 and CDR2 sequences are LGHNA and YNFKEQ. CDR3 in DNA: TGTGCCAGCAGCCAAGATCGGGGTAACAATGAGCAGTTCTTC. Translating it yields CASSQDRGNNEQFF.

CDR3: CASSQTGVNQPQHF. As DNA, the CDR3 is TGTGCCAGCAGCCAGACAGGGGTGAATCAGCCCCAGCATTTT. The chain links TRBV6-6 to TRBJ1-5; TRBD1 agrees at 8 bases. CDR1 is MNHNY, CDR2 SVGAGI, per germline (reference sequence). This CDR3 spans 14 amino acids. V gave up 6 bases and J gave up 4 bases; unmatched junction bases: 5.

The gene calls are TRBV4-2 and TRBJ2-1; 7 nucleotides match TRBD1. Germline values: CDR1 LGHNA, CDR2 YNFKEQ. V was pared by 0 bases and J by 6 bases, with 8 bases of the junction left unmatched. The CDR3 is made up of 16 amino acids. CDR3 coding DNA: TGTGCCAGCAGCCAAGACGAGGGTAGGGGGCGCAATGAGCAGTTCTTC. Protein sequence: CASSQDEGRGRNEQFF.

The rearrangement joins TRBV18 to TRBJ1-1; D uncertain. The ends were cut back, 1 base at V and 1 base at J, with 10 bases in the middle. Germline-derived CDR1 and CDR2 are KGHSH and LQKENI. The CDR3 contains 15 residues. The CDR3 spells CASSPREIPNTEAFF. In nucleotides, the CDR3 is TGTGCCAGCTCACCACGGGAGATCCCGAACACTGAAGCTTTCTTT.

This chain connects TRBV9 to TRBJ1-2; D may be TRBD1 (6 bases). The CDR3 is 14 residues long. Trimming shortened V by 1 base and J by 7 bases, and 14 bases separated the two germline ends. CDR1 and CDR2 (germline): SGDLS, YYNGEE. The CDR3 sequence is CASSVHGGGGGYTF. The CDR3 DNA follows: TGTGCCAGCAGCGTACATGGGGGAGGGGGTGGCTACACCTTC.

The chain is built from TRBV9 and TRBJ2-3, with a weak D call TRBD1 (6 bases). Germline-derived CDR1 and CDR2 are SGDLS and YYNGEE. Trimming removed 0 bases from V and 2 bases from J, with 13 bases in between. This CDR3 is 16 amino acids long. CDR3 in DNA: TGTGCCAGCAGCGTAGATTGGGACACTTACACAGATACGCAGTATTTT. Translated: CASSVDWDTYTDTQYF. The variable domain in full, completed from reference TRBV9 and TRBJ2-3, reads DSGVTQTPKHLITATGQRVTLRCSPRSGDLSVYWYQQSLDQGLQFLIQYYNGEERAKGNILERFSAQQFPDLHSELNLSSLELGDSALYFCASSVDWDTYTDTQYFGPGTRLTVL.